The 24 T cell receptor beta chains given below trace back to one sample, sequenced in a study of OX40 agonist ivuxolimab in advanced cancers. Assay used: immunoSEQ multiplex PCR; TCRdb lists only in-frame clones, some missing. The repertoire holds more than 65,000 clones, roughly three quarters seen once, with more than 4% in the top ten. Specimen: CD4+ or CD8+ T cells sorted from blood, collected in a trial of the OX40 agonist ivuxolimab. The receptors come from an adult with an advanced solid tumor such as melanoma, head and neck, liver or kidney cancer.

The genes are TRBV11-2 and TRBJ1-2, with D unresolved. CDR1 SGHAT and CDR2 FQNNGV come from the germline V gene. The CDR3 extends over 15 amino acids. Trimming took 0 bases from V and 4 from J, leaving 12 bases between them. As DNA, the CDR3 is TGTGCCAGCAGCTTAGATTTGGCGGACTTCTATGGCTACACCTTC. Translating gives CASSLDLADFYGYTF.

This sequence joins TRBV7-2 and TRBJ2-1, with D unresolved. The CDR3 spans 15 residues. Germline V CDR1 and CDR2: SGHTA, FQGNSA. V gave up 1 base and J gave up 8 bases, with 15 bases separating them. This CDR3 reads CASSLVSGEIYEQFF. CDR3 DNA sequence: TGTGCCAGCAGCTTAGTATCGGGTGAGATCTATGAGCAGTTCTTC.

The chain links TRBV5-1 to TRBJ2-5; 9 nucleotides agree with TRBD2. The length of the CDR3 is 16 residues. Germline-derived CDR1 and CDR2 are SGHRS and YFSETQ. The trim removed 1 base at V and 0 bases at J, leaving 4 bases unmatched. The CDR3 is CASSLRLAANQETQYF. CDR3 coding DNA: TGCGCCAGCAGCTTGCGACTAGCGGCTAACCAAGAGACCCAGTACTTC.

This clone has a single count. V usage is TRBV7-9 and J usage is TRBJ2-7, with 11 bases fitting TRBD1. The CDR3 covers 15 residues. J gave up 7 bases and V 8 bases, and 13 bases lay outside the gene matches. CDR1 and CDR2 from the germline V gene are SEHNR and FQNEAQ (reference sequence). This CDR3 is CASGAGTGGIWEQYF. Here the CDR3 DNA reads TGTGCCAGCGGCGCTGGGACAGGGGGGATCTGGGAGCAGTACTTC. The full variable domain, its missing parts supplied by reference TRBV7-9 and TRBJ2-7, is DTGVSQNPRHKITKRGQNVTFRCDPISEHNRLYWYRQTLGQGPEFLTYFQNEAQLEKSRLLSDRFSAERPKGSFSTLEIQRTEQGDSAMYLCASGAGTGGIWEQYFGPGTRLTVT.

The chain recombines TRBV5-6 with TRBJ2-7, with D tentatively TRBD2 (6 bases). This CDR3 contains 15 residues. Looked up from germline, CDR1 is SGHDT and CDR2 is YYEEEE. V was trimmed by 4 bases and J by 4 bases, leaving 18 bases between them. CDR3 nucleotide sequence: TGTGCCAGCAGCGTCCTGGGGCCGGCGGGGTACGAGCAGTACTTC. Translation: CASSVLGPAGYEQYF.

The rearrangement joins TRBV27 to TRBJ1-1, with 10 bases identical to TRBD1. The CDR3 runs to 20 residues. Trimming cost V 6 bases and J 1 base; bases outside gene matches: 20. The germline CDR1 and CDR2 sequences are MNHEY and SMNVEV (reference sequence). The CDR3 region has the DNA TGTGCCAGCAGCCTATTCCCGACCACGGCGGGACAGGGGAAGAACACTGAAGCTTTCTTT. This translates into CASSLFPTTAGQGKNTEAFF.

V usage is TRBV19 and J usage is TRBJ2-4; D gene ambiguous. Germline V gives CDR1 LNHDA, CDR2 SQIVND (reference sequence). The CDR3 is made up of 16 amino acids. Deletions cut 2 bases from V and 0 bases from J, with 11 bases between. In DNA, the CDR3 is TGTGCCAGTAGTATAACCGCCAGGAGAGCCAAAAACATTCAGTACTTC. Its translation: CASSITARRAKNIQYF. Full variable domain (outside the CDR3, taken from reference TRBV19 and TRBJ2-4): DGGITQSPKYLFRKEGQNVTLSCEQNLNHDAMYWYRQDPGQGLRLIYYSQIVNDFQKGDIAEGYSVSREKKESFPLTVTSAQKNPTAFYLCASSITARRAKNIQYFGAGTRLSVL.

The rearrangement joins TRBV5-1 to TRBJ1-3, with D uncertain. With 4 bases removed from V and 0 bases from J, the gap between germline ends came to 11 bases. CDR1 SGHRS and CDR2 YFSETQ come from the germline V gene. The CDR3 has 15 amino acids. The CDR3 DNA follows: TGCGCCAGCAGCGTAGGAGCAGTCTCTGGAAACACCATATATTTT. Translation gives CASSVGAVSGNTIYF.

The rearrangement joins TRBV5-1 to TRBJ1-1, with D uncertain. Germline CDR1 is SGHRS and CDR2 is YFSETQ. The V end lost 4 bases, the J end lost 8 bases, and 15 bases lay between the germline ends. CDR3 size: 13 residues. CDR3 sequence (DNA): TGCGCCAGCAGCCTCATCGGACGGGAAGAAGCTTTCTTT. Translation: CASSLIGREEAFF.

V usage is TRBV29-1 and J usage is TRBJ2-7, with TRBD1 matching 7 bases. The CDR3 consists of 12 residues. CDR1 and CDR2 from the germline V gene are SQVTM and ANQGSEA. V shed 6 bases, J shed 6 bases, and the junction held 8 bases outside the gene matches. The CDR3 here is CSVPTGVGEQYF. The DNA for the CDR3 is TGCAGCGTCCCAACAGGGGTAGGCGAGCAGTACTTC.

The chain carries TRBV13 and TRBJ2-5; 9 nucleotides agree with TRBD2. Looked up from germline, CDR1 is PRHDT and CDR2 is FYEKMQ (reference sequence). Germline trimming cut 2 bases from V and 4 bases from J; bases unmatched to any gene: 8. The CDR3 contains 16 residues. The CDR3 DNA sequence: TGTGCCAGCAGCTTACGATTAGCGGGGGAAGGAGAGACCCAGTACTTC. The encoded protein is CASSLRLAGEGETQYF.

A few counts support this clone. CDR3 nucleotide sequence: TGTGCCATCAGTGAGTCGTCTGGCTCTGGAAACACCATATATTTT. Translation gives CAISESSGSGNTIYF. The chain joins TRBV10-3 to TRBJ1-3; no clear D. CDR1 is ENHRY, CDR2 SYGVKD, per germline. This CDR3 is built from 15 residues. V lost 0 bases and J lost 0, with 6 bases in between.

V gene TRBV7-9 combines with J gene TRBJ1-4, with D maybe TRBD1 (5 bases). Trimming stripped 8 bases from V and 7 bases from J, with 17 bases between. The CDR3 contains 14 residues. Germline V gene sequence: CDR1 SEHNR, CDR2 FQNEAQ (reference sequence). The CDR3 DNA reads TGTGCCAGCGGTGATCAGGGAATTCGTGAAAAACTGTTTTTT. This sequence encodes CASGDQGIREKLFF.

The V gene is TRBV11-2, the J gene TRBJ1-5, with D maybe TRBD1 (5 bases). CDR1 is SGHAT and CDR2 is FQNNGV in the germline V gene. V gave up 0 bases and J gave up 0 bases, with 6 bases separating them. The length of the CDR3 is 15 residues. In DNA, the CDR3 is TGTGCCAGCAGCTTAGAGAGGGGTAGCAATCAGCCCCAGCATTTT. It encodes CASSLERGSNQPQHF.

This clone was observed a handful of times. The V and J genes are TRBV19 and TRBJ1-3; 7 nucleotides agree with TRBD1. The germline V gene encodes CDR1 LNHDA and CDR2 SQIVND (reference sequence). Unmatched junction bases numbered 9, after V lost 3 bases and J lost 4 bases. The CDR3 length is 16 residues. CDR3 bases: TGTGCCAGTAGTATCTCGGGACAGCGGGGCGGAAACACCATATATTTT. This encodes CASSISGQRGGNTIYF. Full variable domain (rest looked up from reference TRBV19 and TRBJ1-3): DGGITQSPKYLFRKEGQNVTLSCEQNLNHDAMYWYRQDPGQGLRLIYYSQIVNDFQKGDIAEGYSVSREKKESFPLTVTSAQKNPTAFYLCASSISGQRGGNTIYFGEGSWLTVV.

The chain couples TRBV11-3 to TRBJ2-2; D is unresolved. Germline V CDR1 and CDR2: SGHNT, YENEEA. This CDR3 is built from 14 residues. Between the trimmed V and J ends, which lost 1 base and 2 bases, there was a span of 5 bases. The CDR3 protein is CASSLVDNTGELFF. As DNA, the CDR3 is TGTGCCAGCAGCTTAGTCGACAACACCGGGGAGCTGTTTTTT. Using reference TRBV11-3 and TRBJ2-2 for the parts outside the CDR3, the full variable domain is EAGVVQSPRYKIIEKKQPVAFWCNPISGHNTLYWYLQNLGQGPELLIRYENEEAVDDSQLPKDRFSAERLKGVDSTLKIQPAELGDSAVYLCASSLVDNTGELFFGEGSRLTVL.

The chain carries TRBV29-1 and TRBJ1-1, with TRBD1 matching over 7 bases. CDR1 is SQVTM, CDR2 ANQGSEA, per germline. The CDR3 loop spans 16 amino acids. The J segment lost 5 bases and the V segment lost 0 bases, leaving 12 bases of the junction unmatched. The CDR3 loop is CSVEDRQGLLRTEAFF. CDR3 coding DNA: TGCAGCGTTGAAGATAGACAGGGTCTACTTCGGACTGAAGCTTTCTTT.

The V gene is TRBV2, the J gene TRBJ1-2; maybe TRBD1 (5 bases). Trimming shortened V by 11 bases and J by 4 bases, and 11 bases separated the two germline ends. Per germline, CDR1 SNHLY and CDR2 FYNNEI. This CDR3 contains 11 residues. CDR3 residues: CAAWGGYGYTF. CDR3 sequence (DNA): TGTGCCGCGTGGGGGGGCTATGGCTACACCTTC.

This clone has ten or more counts. The rearrangement uses TRBV7-9 and TRBJ1-2; tentative D call: TRBD1 (5 bases). This CDR3 has 15 amino acids. CDR1 and CDR2 (germline): SEHNR, FQNEAQ (reference sequence). V was shortened by 5 bases and J by 2 bases, with 15 bases between the two germline ends. The CDR3 DNA follows: TGTGCCAGCAGCCCGACAGTCTTGTCGAACTATGGCTACACCTTC. It is translated as CASSPTVLSNYGYTF.

This clone was detected once. J is TRBJ2-5 and V is TRBV15; D gene uncertain. Germline V gives CDR1 LNHNV, CDR2 YYDKDF (reference sequence). The CDR3 loop spans 14 amino acids. V lost 1 base and J 5 bases, leaving 11 bases between the germline ends. The CDR3 DNA sequence: TGTGCCACCAGCAGAGGGGCTGCCGGGGAGACCCAGTACTTC. This gives the protein CATSRGAAGETQYF. The whole variable domain, remainder taken from reference TRBV15 and TRBJ2-5, is DAMVIQNPRYQVTQFGKPVTLSCSQTLNHNVMYWYQQKSSQAPKLLFHYYDKDFNNEADTPDNFQSRRPNTSFCFLDIRSPGLGDTAMYLCATSRGAAGETQYFGPGTRLLVL.

This clone was counted once. V gene TRBV6-4 combines with J gene TRBJ1-1; 9 bases are a match to TRBD1. Germline lookup yields CDR1 MRHNA and CDR2 SNTAGT. Trimming at V came to 2 bases and at J to 5 bases, leaving 3 bases not matched to a gene. This CDR3 has 14 amino acids. The CDR3 sequence is CASSDTDRGTEAFF. The CDR3 DNA reads TGTGCCAGCAGTGACACCGACAGGGGGACTGAAGCTTTCTTT.

The J gene is TRBJ2-5, the V gene TRBV29-1; perhaps TRBD2 as D (5 bases). The CDR3 is 12 residues long. Germline V gene sequence: CDR1 SQVTM, CDR2 ANQGSEA. Trimming left V 2 bases short and J 3 bases short, with 7 bases between. Here the CDR3 reads CSVERREETQYF. The CDR3 DNA is TGCAGCGTTGAACGGCGGGAAGAGACCCAGTACTTC.

The chain uses TRBV6-5 and TRBJ1-1; possible D gene TRBD1, 5 bases. The CDR3 contains 14 residues. Germline loops: CDR1 MNHEY, CDR2 SVGAGI. The germline V and J ends were trimmed by 6 bases and 10 bases, with 21 bases remaining between them. The CDR3 here is CASRNPGPTAGAFF. CDR3 DNA: TGTGCCAGCAGGAACCCGGGACCGACGGCGGGAGCTTTCTTT.

J is TRBJ2-1 and V is TRBV11-3; D is ambiguous. V was pared by 7 bases and J by 7 bases, with 20 bases between. Germline CDR1 is SGHNT and CDR2 is YENEEA. The CDR3 has 15 amino acids. Here the CDR3 reads CASTPAQVKVNEQFF. CDR3 coding DNA: TGTGCCAGCACCCCGGCGCAGGTAAAGGTAAATGAGCAGTTCTTC.